This T cell receptor beta chain was recovered during a study of T cells in Graves' hyperthyroidism and ophthalmopathy. Study-level points and caveats: The authors' 13 V-J model separated ophthalmopathy from stable hyperthyroidism.

The patients, who ranged from 18 to 65 in age, presented with newly diagnosed hyperthyroidism lasting under 2 months. This clonotype was detected many times. The antigen is undetermined. What was amplified from RNA transcripts were TCR beta CDR3 regions. During a first-round RT-PCR of the TCR CDR3, the HTBI primer set was used. TCRdb used MiXCR to reprocess the multiplex PCR reads, holding one entry per CDR3 protein. The sample lists 500,000 to 700,000 distinct CDR3 sequences, approximately 15% seen once, with roughly 18% in the top ten. The germline V gene encodes CDR1 MDHEN and CDR2 SYDVKM. Trimming at V came to 2 bases and at J to 6 bases, leaving 14 bases not matched to a gene. The CDR3 spans 18 residues.

This rearrangement joins TRBV28 to TRBJ2-1; 9 nucleotides agree with TRBD2. What was sequenced was blood. This clonotype was sampled from a young woman with Graves' hyperthyroidism. The CDR3 is CASSLRFGVAGDANEQFF. CDR3 nucleotide sequence: TGTGCCAGCAGTTTACGGTTTGGTGTAGCGGGAGATGCCAATGAGCAGTTCTTC.